This is a list of T cell receptor beta chains from one sample in a study of blood T cell repertoires in COVID-19. Generated by immunoSEQ multiplex PCR, the TCRdb table keeps only in-frame clones and is missing some. The sample holds roughly 350,000 clones, around 87% seen once. Sequencing was carried out using peripheral blood. Source of these receptors: a woman aged 50 to 60 with active or convalescent COVID-19. The CDR3 runs from the conserved cysteine through the conserved F or W. Fields, in order: D gene, J gene, V gene, clone size, CDR3 protein, CDR3 DNA. The D gene is left open where the match is weak. Expanded clones get a size class; other rows say once, few or many, or leave the size out.

d_call: TRBD2; j_call: TRBJ2-7; v_call: TRBV19; clone_size: -; cdr3_aa: CASSLTSGAFYEQYF; cdr3_nt: TGTGCCAGTAGCCTTACTAGCGGGGCCTTCTACGAGCAGTACTTC
d_call: TRBD1; j_call: TRBJ2-1; v_call: TRBV5-6; clone_size: -; cdr3_aa: CASSQDRSSGEQFF; cdr3_nt: TGTGCCAGCAGCCAGGACAGGTCCTCGGGGGAGCAGTTCTTC
d_call: TRBD1; j_call: TRBJ1-3; v_call: TRBV28; clone_size: -; cdr3_aa: CASSGQGVPRVYF; cdr3_nt: TGTGCCAGCAGTGGGCAGGGGGTCCCAAGGGTATATTTT
d_call: -; j_call: TRBJ1-5; v_call: TRBV19; clone_size: once; cdr3_aa: CASSISGGGNQPQHF; cdr3_nt: TGTGCCAGTAGTATAAGTGGGGGCGGCAATCAGCCCCAGCATTTT
d_call: TRBD2; j_call: TRBJ2-7; v_call: TRBV7-2; clone_size: -; cdr3_aa: CASSLDRPGLAGAYEQYF; cdr3_nt: TGTGCCAGCAGCTTAGACCGGCCGGGACTAGCGGGAGCGTACGAGCAGTACTTC
d_call: -; j_call: TRBJ1-4; v_call: TRBV3-1/TRBV3-2; clone_size: -; cdr3_aa: CASSHIQDQKLFF; cdr3_nt: TGTGCCAGCAGCCACATACAGGACCAAAAACTGTTTTTT
d_call: -; j_call: TRBJ2-1; v_call: TRBV11-2; clone_size: -; cdr3_aa: CASSLAHEQFF; cdr3_nt: TGTGCCAGCAGCCTGGCACACGAGCAGTTCTTC
d_call: -; j_call: TRBJ2-7; v_call: TRBV4-1; clone_size: few; cdr3_aa: CASSQDSHSYEQYF; cdr3_nt: TGCGCCAGCAGCCAAGATAGTCACTCCTACGAGCAGTACTTC
d_call: TRBD1; j_call: TRBJ1-4; v_call: TRBV6-6; clone_size: -; cdr3_aa: CASRSGGTTTNEKLFF; cdr3_nt: TGTGCCAGCAGATCAGGGGGCACCACAACTAATGAAAAACTGTTTTTT
d_call: -; j_call: TRBJ1-5; v_call: TRBV19; clone_size: -; cdr3_aa: CASTTGARGGSNQPQHF; cdr3_nt: TGTGCCAGTACCACGGGGGCCCGGGGAGGGAGCAATCAGCCCCAGCATTTT
d_call: -; j_call: TRBJ1-6; v_call: TRBV6-5; clone_size: once; cdr3_aa: CASRAQGGSSPLHF; cdr3_nt: TGTGCCAGCAGGGCACAGGGAGGGAGTTCACCCCTCCACTTT
d_call: TRBD2; j_call: TRBJ2-3; v_call: TRBV19; clone_size: -; cdr3_aa: CASSIGWRAGSDTQYF; cdr3_nt: TGTGCCAGTAGTATAGGTTGGAGAGCGGGATCGGATACGCAGTATTTT
d_call: TRBD2; j_call: TRBJ2-3; v_call: TRBV18; clone_size: -; cdr3_aa: CASSPPTSGYTDTQYF; cdr3_nt: TGTGCCAGCTCACCACCGACTAGCGGGTACACAGATACGCAGTATTTT
d_call: TRBD1; j_call: TRBJ1-2; v_call: TRBV28; clone_size: -; cdr3_aa: CASSLRTGKDGYTF; cdr3_nt: TGTGCCAGCAGTCTACGGACAGGGAAAGATGGCTACACCTTC
d_call: TRBD1; j_call: TRBJ1-6; v_call: TRBV11-2; clone_size: -; cdr3_aa: CASSGQPNSPLHF; cdr3_nt: TGTGCCAGCTCGGGACAGCCTAATTCACCCCTCCACTTT
d_call: -; j_call: TRBJ1-2; v_call: TRBV13; clone_size: -; cdr3_aa: CASSRTAGILYGYTF; cdr3_nt: TGTGCCAGCAGCCGGACAGCCGGAATTCTCTATGGCTACACCTTC
d_call: -; j_call: TRBJ1-2; v_call: TRBV11-3; clone_size: -; cdr3_aa: CASSLEGGGITF; cdr3_nt: TGTGCCAGCAGCTTAGAAGGTGGGGGCATCACCTTC
d_call: TRBD1; j_call: TRBJ2-3; v_call: TRBV29-1; clone_size: -; cdr3_aa: CSVGAGTADTQYF; cdr3_nt: TGCAGCGTGGGAGCCGGGACAGCAGATACGCAGTATTTT
d_call: -; j_call: TRBJ2-1; v_call: TRBV11-3; clone_size: -; cdr3_aa: CASSLGSSYNEQFF; cdr3_nt: TGTGCCAGCAGCTTAGGGAGCTCCTACAATGAGCAGTTCTTC
d_call: -; j_call: TRBJ1-4; v_call: TRBV7-9; clone_size: -; cdr3_aa: CASSLGGDGEKLFF; cdr3_nt: TGTGCCAGCAGCTTAGGCGGGGATGGTGAAAAACTGTTTTTT
d_call: TRBD2; j_call: TRBJ2-1; v_call: TRBV28; clone_size: -; cdr3_aa: CASSLLAGARNEQFF; cdr3_nt: TGTGCCAGCAGTTTACTAGCGGGGGCCAGAAATGAGCAGTTCTTC
d_call: TRBD1; j_call: TRBJ2-2; v_call: TRBV6-5; clone_size: -; cdr3_aa: CASQTGYAGELFF; cdr3_nt: TGTGCCAGCCAGACAGGGTATGCCGGGGAGCTGTTTTTT
d_call: TRBD2; j_call: TRBJ2-7; v_call: TRBV29-1; clone_size: -; cdr3_aa: CSAKLQRGYEQYF; cdr3_nt: TGCAGCGCCAAGTTGCAGCGGGGCTACGAGCAGTACTTC
d_call: TRBD1; j_call: TRBJ1-1; v_call: TRBV12-3/TRBV12-4; clone_size: -; cdr3_aa: CASKGTGGTEAFF; cdr3_nt: TGTGCCAGCAAAGGGACAGGGGGTACTGAAGCTTTCTTT
d_call: -; j_call: TRBJ1-4; v_call: TRBV9; clone_size: -; cdr3_aa: CASSMSTVPNEKLFF; cdr3_nt: TGTGCCAGCAGCATGTCGACAGTTCCTAATGAAAAACTGTTTTTT
d_call: TRBD1; j_call: TRBJ1-2; v_call: TRBV18; clone_size: -; cdr3_aa: CASSPGQANYGYTF; cdr3_nt: TGTGCCAGCTCGCCCGGACAGGCTAACTATGGCTACACCTTC
d_call: TRBD1; j_call: TRBJ1-1; v_call: TRBV4-1; clone_size: -; cdr3_aa: CASSAPGQRNTEAFF; cdr3_nt: TGCGCCAGCAGCGCTCCGGGACAGCGTAACACTGAAGCTTTCTTT
d_call: TRBD2; j_call: TRBJ2-7; v_call: TRBV4-3; clone_size: -; cdr3_aa: CASSQDSTSDEQYF; cdr3_nt: TGCGCCAGCAGCCAAGACAGCACTAGCGACGAGCAGTACTTC
d_call: -; j_call: TRBJ2-3; v_call: TRBV19; clone_size: -; cdr3_aa: CASSIDGTVNRRTQYF; cdr3_nt: TGTGCCAGTAGTATAGACGGCACAGTAAACAGAAGGACGCAGTATTTT
d_call: TRBD1; j_call: TRBJ1-4; v_call: TRBV5-8; clone_size: once; cdr3_aa: CASSPRTGAVWNEKLFF; cdr3_nt: TGTGCCAGCAGCCCACGGACAGGGGCGGTTTGGAATGAAAAACTGTTTTTT
d_call: -; j_call: TRBJ1-2; v_call: TRBV18; clone_size: -; cdr3_aa: CASSPTIVEGYTF; cdr3_nt: TGTGCCAGCTCACCGACGATAGTGGAGGGCTACACCTTC
d_call: -; j_call: TRBJ1-1; v_call: TRBV6-5; clone_size: -; cdr3_aa: CASSYGGLNTEAFF; cdr3_nt: TGTGCCAGCAGTTACGGGGGCCTGAACACTGAAGCTTTCTTT
d_call: -; j_call: TRBJ2-5; v_call: TRBV4-2; clone_size: -; cdr3_aa: CASSQPGLSEETQYF; cdr3_nt: TGTGCCAGCAGCCAGCCCGGCTTGAGCGAAGAGACCCAGTACTTC
d_call: TRBD1; j_call: TRBJ1-5; v_call: TRBV5-5; clone_size: -; cdr3_aa: CASSLGQGASQPQHF; cdr3_nt: TGTGCCAGCAGCTTGGGGCAGGGGGCTAGTCAGCCCCAGCATTTT
d_call: -; j_call: TRBJ1-1; v_call: TRBV7-2; clone_size: once; cdr3_aa: CASSLVTDTGTEAFF; cdr3_nt: TGTGCCAGCAGCTTAGTGACAGACACGGGCACTGAAGCTTTCTTT
d_call: -; j_call: TRBJ1-2; v_call: TRBV10-3; clone_size: -; cdr3_aa: CAISGMTGSDYGYTF; cdr3_nt: TGTGCCATCAGTGGCATGACGGGGAGTGACTATGGCTACACCTTC
d_call: -; j_call: TRBJ1-2; v_call: TRBV6-5; clone_size: once; cdr3_aa: CASWGTGVGYTF; cdr3_nt: TGTGCCAGCTGGGGGACGGGGGTTGGCTACACCTTC
d_call: -; j_call: TRBJ1-1; v_call: TRBV7-2; clone_size: -; cdr3_aa: CASSLATGKREAFF; cdr3_nt: TGTGCCAGCAGCTTAGCAACAGGGAAGCGTGAAGCTTTCTTT
d_call: TRBD2; j_call: TRBJ2-5; v_call: TRBV28; clone_size: -; cdr3_aa: CASSLAGRGETQYF; cdr3_nt: TGTGCCAGCAGTTTGGCGGGGCGGGGGGAGACCCAGTACTTC
d_call: -; j_call: TRBJ2-7; v_call: TRBV11-2; clone_size: -; cdr3_aa: CASSLRLGPYEQYF; cdr3_nt: TGTGCCAGCAGCTTAAGGCTAGGCCCCTACGAGCAGTACTTC
d_call: TRBD1; j_call: TRBJ2-1; v_call: TRBV4-3; clone_size: -; cdr3_aa: CASSQTGQGGNEQFF; cdr3_nt: TGCGCCAGCAGCCAAACAGGACAGGGAGGAAATGAGCAGTTCTTC
d_call: -; j_call: TRBJ2-7; v_call: TRBV5-4; clone_size: -; cdr3_aa: CASSTGTPGAYEQYF; cdr3_nt: TGTGCCAGCAGCACCGGGACTCCCGGCGCCTACGAGCAGTACTTC
d_call: TRBD2; j_call: TRBJ2-5; v_call: TRBV9; clone_size: -; cdr3_aa: CASSVVGGGAMSGETQYF; cdr3_nt: TGTGCCAGCAGCGTAGTCGGCGGGGGGGCCATGTCCGGAGAGACCCAGTACTTC
d_call: TRBD2; j_call: TRBJ2-1; v_call: TRBV19; clone_size: once; cdr3_aa: CASGTSGRAGGEQFF; cdr3_nt: TGTGCCAGTGGGACTAGCGGGAGGGCAGGGGGTGAGCAGTTCTTC
d_call: -; j_call: TRBJ2-1; v_call: TRBV4-3; clone_size: -; cdr3_aa: CASSQGGFSSYNEQFF; cdr3_nt: TGCGCCAGCAGCCAAGGGGGCTTCAGCTCCTACAATGAGCAGTTCTTC
d_call: -; j_call: TRBJ1-5; v_call: TRBV18; clone_size: -; cdr3_aa: CASSSILSNQPQHF; cdr3_nt: TGTGCCAGCTCATCAATACTTAGCAATCAGCCCCAGCATTTT
d_call: -; j_call: TRBJ1-2; v_call: TRBV5-5; clone_size: -; cdr3_aa: CASSLEAGDYGYTF; cdr3_nt: TGTGCCAGCAGCTTGGAGGCGGGGGACTATGGCTACACCTTC
d_call: -; j_call: TRBJ1-2; v_call: TRBV5-1; clone_size: -; cdr3_aa: CASSSGSDGYTF; cdr3_nt: TGCGCCAGCAGTTCCGGGTCAGATGGCTACACCTTC
d_call: TRBD1; j_call: TRBJ1-4; v_call: TRBV19; clone_size: -; cdr3_aa: CALRGEDRDEKLFF; cdr3_nt: TGTGCCCTTCGGGGGGAGGACAGGGATGAAAAACTGTTTTTT